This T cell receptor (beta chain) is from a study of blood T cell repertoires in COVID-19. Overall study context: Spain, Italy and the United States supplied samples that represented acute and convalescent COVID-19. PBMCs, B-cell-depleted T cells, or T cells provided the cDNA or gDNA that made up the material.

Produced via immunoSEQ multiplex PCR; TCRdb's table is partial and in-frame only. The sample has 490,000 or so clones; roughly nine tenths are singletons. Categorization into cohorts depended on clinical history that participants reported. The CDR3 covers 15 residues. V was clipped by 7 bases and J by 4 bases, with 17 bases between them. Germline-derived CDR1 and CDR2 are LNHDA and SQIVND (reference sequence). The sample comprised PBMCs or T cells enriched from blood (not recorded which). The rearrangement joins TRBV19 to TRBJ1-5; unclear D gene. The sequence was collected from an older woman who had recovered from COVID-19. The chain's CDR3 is CASTLVPVNNQPQHF. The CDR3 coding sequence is TGTGCCAGTACCCTGGTGCCGGTAAATAATCAGCCCCAGCATTTT.